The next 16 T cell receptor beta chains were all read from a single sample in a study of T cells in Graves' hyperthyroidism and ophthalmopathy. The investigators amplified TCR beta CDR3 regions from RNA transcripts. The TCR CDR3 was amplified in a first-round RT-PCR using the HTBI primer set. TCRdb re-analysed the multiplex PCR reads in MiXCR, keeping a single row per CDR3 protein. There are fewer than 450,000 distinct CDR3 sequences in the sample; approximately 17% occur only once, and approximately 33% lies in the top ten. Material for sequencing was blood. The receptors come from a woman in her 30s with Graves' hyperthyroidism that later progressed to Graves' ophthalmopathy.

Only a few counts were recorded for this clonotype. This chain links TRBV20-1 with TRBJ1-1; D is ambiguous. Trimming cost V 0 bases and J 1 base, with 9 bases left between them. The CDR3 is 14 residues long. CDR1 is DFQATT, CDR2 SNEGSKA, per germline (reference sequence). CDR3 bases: TGCAGTGCTAGAGATCCGCAGCCGAACACTGAAGCTTTCTTT. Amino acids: CSARDPQPNTEAFF.

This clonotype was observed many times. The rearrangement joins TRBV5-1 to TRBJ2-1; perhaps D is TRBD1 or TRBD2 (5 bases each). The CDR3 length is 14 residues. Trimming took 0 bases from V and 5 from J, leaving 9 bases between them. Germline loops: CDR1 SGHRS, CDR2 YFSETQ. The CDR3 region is CASSLGDVNNEQFF. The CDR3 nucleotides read TGCGCCAGCAGCTTGGGGGACGTTAACAATGAGCAGTTCTTC.

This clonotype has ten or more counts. CDR3 sequence reads: CASSLEQQARADTQYF. The CDR3, as DNA: TGCGCCAGCAGCTTGGAACAGCAGGCACGCGCAGATACGCAGTATTTT. The chain is built from TRBV5-1 and TRBJ2-3, with D unresolved. The germline V gene encodes CDR1 SGHRS and CDR2 YFSETQ. This CDR3 is built from 16 residues. V was cut by 0 bases and J by 4 bases, with 15 bases left in between.

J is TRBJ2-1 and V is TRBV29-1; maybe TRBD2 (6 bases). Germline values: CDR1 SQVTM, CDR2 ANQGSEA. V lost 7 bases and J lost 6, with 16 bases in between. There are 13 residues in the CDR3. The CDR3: CSAVLATFNEQFF. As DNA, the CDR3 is TGCAGCGCTGTGCTAGCGACCTTCAATGAGCAGTTCTTC.

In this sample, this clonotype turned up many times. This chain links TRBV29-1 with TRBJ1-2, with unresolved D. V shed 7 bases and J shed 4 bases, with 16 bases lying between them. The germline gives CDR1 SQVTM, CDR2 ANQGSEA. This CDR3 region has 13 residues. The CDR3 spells CSAQSLVGYGYTF. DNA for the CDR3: TGCAGCGCCCAATCATTGGTGGGCTATGGCTACACCTTC.

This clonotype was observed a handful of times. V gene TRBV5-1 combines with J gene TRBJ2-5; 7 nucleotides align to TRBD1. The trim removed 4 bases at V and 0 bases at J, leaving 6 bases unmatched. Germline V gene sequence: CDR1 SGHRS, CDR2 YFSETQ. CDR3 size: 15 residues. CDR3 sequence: CASSGTTGYQETQYF. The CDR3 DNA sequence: TGCGCCAGCAGCGGGACGACAGGGTACCAAGAGACCCAGTACTTC.

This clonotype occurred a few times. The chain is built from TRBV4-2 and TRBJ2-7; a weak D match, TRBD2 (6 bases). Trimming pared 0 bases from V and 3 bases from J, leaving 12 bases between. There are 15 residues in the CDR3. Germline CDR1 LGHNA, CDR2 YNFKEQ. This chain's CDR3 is CASSQERDLYYEQYF. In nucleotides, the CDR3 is TGTGCCAGCAGCCAAGAGCGGGACCTCTACTACGAGCAGTACTTC.

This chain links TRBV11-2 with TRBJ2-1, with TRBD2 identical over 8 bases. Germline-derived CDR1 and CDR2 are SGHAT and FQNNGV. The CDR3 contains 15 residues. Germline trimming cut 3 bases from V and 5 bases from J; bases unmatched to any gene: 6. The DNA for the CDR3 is TGTGCCAGCAGCTTTACGGGAGGGGGGGACAATGAGCAGTTCTTC. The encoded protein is CASSFTGGGDNEQFF.

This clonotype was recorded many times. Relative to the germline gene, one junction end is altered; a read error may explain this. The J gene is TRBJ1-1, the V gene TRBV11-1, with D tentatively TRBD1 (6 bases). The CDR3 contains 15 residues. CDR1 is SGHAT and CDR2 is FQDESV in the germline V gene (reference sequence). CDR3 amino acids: CASSILGTMNSEAFF. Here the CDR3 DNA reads TGTGCCAGCAGCATACTCGGGACAATGAACAGTGAAGCTTTCTTT.

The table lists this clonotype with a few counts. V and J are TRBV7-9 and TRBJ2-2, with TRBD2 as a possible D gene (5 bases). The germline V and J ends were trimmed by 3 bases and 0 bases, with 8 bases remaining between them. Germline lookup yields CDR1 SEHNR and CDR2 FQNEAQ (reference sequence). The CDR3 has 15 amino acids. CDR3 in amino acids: CASSLVGTNTGELFF. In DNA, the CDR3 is TGTGCCAGCAGCTTGGTCGGGACGAACACCGGGGAGCTGTTTTTT. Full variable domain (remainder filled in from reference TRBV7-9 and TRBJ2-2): DTGVSQNPRHKITKRGQNVTFRCDPISEHNRLYWYRQTLGQGPEFLTYFQNEAQLEKSRLLSDRFSAERPKGSFSTLEIQRTEQGDSAMYLCASSLVGTNTGELFFGEGSRLTVL.

The CDR3 is CSALLPGPNEQFF. CDR3 nucleotides: TGCAGTGCTCTACTACCGGGACCCAATGAGCAGTTCTTC. The genes are TRBV20-1 and TRBJ2-1; either TRBD1 or TRBD2 may fit D (5 bases each). The CDR3 is made up of 13 amino acids. Looked up from germline, CDR1 is DFQATT and CDR2 is SNEGSKA (reference sequence). Trimming cost V 5 bases and J 6 bases, with 14 bases left between them.

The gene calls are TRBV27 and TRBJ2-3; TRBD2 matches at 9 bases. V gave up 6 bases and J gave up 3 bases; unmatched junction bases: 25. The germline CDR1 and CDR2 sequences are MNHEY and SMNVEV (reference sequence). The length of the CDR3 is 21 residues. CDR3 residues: CASRSSRWREGPSLSTDTQYF. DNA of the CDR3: TGTGCCAGCAGAAGCAGCCGGTGGCGGGAGGGCCCAAGTTTATCTACAGATACGCAGTATTTT.

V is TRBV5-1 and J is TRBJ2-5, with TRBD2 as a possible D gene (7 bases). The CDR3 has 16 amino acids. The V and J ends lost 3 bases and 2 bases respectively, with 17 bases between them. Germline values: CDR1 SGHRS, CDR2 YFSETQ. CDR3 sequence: CASSSIGRGTQETQYF. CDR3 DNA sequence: TGCGCCAGCAGCTCGATCGGGCGGGGGACACAAGAGACCCAGTACTTC.

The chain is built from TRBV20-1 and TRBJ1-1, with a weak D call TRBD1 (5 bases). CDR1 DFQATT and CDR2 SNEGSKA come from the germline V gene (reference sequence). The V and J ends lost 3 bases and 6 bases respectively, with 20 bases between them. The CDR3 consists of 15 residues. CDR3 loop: CSASRPGVGRAEAFF. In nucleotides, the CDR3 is TGCAGTGCTAGTCGCCCGGGGGTTGGGCGGGCTGAAGCTTTCTTT.

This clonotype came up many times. The CDR3 coding sequence is TGTGCCAGCAGCGCCCCTGGACTAGCGGAGAACCAAGAGACCCAGTACTTC. As protein: CASSAPGLAENQETQYF. The chain is built from TRBV9 and TRBJ2-5; 10 bases agree with TRBD2. This CDR3 is 17 amino acids long. The V segment lost 3 bases and the J segment 0 bases; nucleotides outside the gene matches: 8. The germline gives CDR1 SGDLS, CDR2 YYNGEE.

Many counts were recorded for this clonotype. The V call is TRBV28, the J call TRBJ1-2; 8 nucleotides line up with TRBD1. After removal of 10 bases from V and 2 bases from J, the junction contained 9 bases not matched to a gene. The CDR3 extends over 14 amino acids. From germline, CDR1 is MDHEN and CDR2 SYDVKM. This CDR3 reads CATIQGALNYGYTF. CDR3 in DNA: TGTGCCACCATCCAGGGGGCGCTGAACTATGGCTACACCTTC.